A single T cell receptor (beta chain) is shown here with its context. Antigen unknown. These data come from a study of shared clonotypes between healthy human individuals. Study observations and caveats: Sampling covered blood only; tissue repertoires likely differ. For sorted subsets, rarefaction showed incomplete sequencing despite large depth. The small donor group covered limited genetic and exposure diversity. The study found lower generation probabilities in non-shared clonotypes than in those shared by all four donors.

The germline V and J ends were trimmed by 6 bases and 1 base, with 11 bases remaining between them. Germline CDR1 MDHEN, CDR2 SYDVKM. The CDR3 extends over 14 amino acids. Produced via immunoSEQ multiplex PCR; TCRdb's table is partial and in-frame only. Among 1.5 million to 2.5 million clones, about 95% were seen once, and the ten largest hold under 1.5%. Terminally differentiated effector memory CD45RA+ cells were excluded by CCR7 positive selection of CD45RO-negative cells. Source material: naive CD8+ T cells sorted from blood. The sequence derives from a man younger than 35 in good health. The chain is built from TRBV28 and TRBJ2-3; TRBD2 might be the D (6 bases). The CDR3: CASSPGSGTDTQYF. For the CDR3, the DNA is TGTGCCAGCAGCCCCGGGAGTGGCACAGATACGCAGTATTTT.